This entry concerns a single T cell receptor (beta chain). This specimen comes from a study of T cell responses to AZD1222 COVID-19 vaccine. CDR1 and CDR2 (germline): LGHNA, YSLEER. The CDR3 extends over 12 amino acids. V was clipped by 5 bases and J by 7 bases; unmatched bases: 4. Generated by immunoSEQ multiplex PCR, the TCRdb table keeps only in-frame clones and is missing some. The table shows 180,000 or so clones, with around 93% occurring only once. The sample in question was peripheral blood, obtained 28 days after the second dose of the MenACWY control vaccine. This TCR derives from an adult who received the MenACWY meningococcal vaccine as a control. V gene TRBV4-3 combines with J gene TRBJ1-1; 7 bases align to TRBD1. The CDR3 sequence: CASSFRDSEAFF. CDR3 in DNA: TGCGCCAGCAGCTTCCGGGACAGTGAAGCTTTCTTT.